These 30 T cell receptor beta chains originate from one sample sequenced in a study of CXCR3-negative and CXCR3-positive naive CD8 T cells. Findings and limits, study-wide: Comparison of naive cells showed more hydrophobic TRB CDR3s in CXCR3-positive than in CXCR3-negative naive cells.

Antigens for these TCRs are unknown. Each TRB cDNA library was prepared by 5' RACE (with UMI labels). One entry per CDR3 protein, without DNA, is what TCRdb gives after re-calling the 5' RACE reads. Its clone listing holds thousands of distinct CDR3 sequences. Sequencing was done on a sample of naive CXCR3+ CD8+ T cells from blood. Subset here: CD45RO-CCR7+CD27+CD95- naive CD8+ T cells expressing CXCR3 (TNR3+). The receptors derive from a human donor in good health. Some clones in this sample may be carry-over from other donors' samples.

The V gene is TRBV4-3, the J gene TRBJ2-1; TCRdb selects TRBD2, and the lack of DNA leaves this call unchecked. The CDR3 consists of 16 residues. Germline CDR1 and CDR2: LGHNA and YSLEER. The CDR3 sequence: CASSQDTSGRVNEQFF.

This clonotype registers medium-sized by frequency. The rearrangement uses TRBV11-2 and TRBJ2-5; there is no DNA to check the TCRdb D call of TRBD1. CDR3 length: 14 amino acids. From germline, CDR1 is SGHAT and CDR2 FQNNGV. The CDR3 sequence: CASSPQGVRETQYF.

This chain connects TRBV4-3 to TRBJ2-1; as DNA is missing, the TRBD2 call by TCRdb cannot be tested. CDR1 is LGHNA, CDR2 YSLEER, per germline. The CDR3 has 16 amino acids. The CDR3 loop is CASSQDRASGSYEQFF.

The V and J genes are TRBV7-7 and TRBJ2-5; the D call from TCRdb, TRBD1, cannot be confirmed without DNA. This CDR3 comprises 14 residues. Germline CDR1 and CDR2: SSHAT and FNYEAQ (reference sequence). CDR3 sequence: CASSSIGAQETQYF.

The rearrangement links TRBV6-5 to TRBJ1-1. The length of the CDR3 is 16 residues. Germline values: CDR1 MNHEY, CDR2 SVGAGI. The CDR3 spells CASSYGLRGFGTEAFF.

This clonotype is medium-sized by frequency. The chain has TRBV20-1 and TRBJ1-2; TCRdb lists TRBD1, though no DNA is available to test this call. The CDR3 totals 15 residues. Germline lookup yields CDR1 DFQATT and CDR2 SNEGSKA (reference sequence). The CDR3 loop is CSARARDRGRDGYTF.

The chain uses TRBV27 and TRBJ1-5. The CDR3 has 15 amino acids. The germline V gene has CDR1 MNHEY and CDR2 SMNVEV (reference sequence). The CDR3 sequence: CASSRTENSNQPQHF.

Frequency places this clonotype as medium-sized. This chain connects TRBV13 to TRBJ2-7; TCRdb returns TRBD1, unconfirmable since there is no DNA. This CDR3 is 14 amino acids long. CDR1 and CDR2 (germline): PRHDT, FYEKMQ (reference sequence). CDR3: CASSWGTGPYEQYF.

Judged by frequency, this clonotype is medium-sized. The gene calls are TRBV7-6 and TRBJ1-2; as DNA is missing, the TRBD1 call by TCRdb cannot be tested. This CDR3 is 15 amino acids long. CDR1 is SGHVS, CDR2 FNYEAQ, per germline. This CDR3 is CASSAPQQELYGYTF.

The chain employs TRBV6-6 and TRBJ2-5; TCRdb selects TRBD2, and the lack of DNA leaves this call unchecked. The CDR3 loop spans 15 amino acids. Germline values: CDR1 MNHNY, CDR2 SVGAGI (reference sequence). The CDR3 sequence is CASSYLGALQETQYF.

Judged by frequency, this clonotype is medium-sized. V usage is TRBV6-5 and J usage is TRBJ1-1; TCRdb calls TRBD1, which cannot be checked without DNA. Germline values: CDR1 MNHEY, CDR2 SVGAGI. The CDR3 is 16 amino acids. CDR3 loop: CASSYRVGQGDTEAFF.

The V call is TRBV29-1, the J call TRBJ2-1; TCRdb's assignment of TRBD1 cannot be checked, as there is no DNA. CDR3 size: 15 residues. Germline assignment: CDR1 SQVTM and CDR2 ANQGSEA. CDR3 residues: CSARDRDRTHNEQFF.

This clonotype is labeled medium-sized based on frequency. CDR3 in amino acids: CASSSRDRGIYEQYF. V and J are TRBV7-9 and TRBJ2-7; TCRdb designates TRBD1, a call that cannot be tested without DNA. The CDR3 contains 15 residues. From germline, CDR1 is SEHNR and CDR2 FQNEAQ (reference sequence). The entire variable domain, with the rest obtained from reference TRBV7-9 and TRBJ2-7, is as follows: DTGVSQNPRHKITKRGQNVTFRCDPISEHNRLYWYRQTLGQGPEFLTYFQNEAQLEKSRLLSDRFSAERPKGSFSTLEIQRTEQGDSAMYLCASSSRDRGIYEQYFGPGTRLTVT.

The CDR3 protein is CASSSQGAGEQYF. V gene TRBV4-1 combines with J gene TRBJ2-7; the D call of TRBD1 rests on TCRdb alone, since no DNA is present to check it. The CDR3 contains 13 residues. Per germline, CDR1 MGHRA and CDR2 YSYEKL.

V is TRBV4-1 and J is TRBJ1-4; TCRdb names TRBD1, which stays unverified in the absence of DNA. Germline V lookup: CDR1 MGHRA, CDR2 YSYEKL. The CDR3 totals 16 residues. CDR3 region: CASSQEIGGEREKLFF.

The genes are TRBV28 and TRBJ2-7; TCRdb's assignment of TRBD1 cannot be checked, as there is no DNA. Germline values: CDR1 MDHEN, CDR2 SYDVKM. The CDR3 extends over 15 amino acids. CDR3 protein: CASSPLTDQFHEQYF.

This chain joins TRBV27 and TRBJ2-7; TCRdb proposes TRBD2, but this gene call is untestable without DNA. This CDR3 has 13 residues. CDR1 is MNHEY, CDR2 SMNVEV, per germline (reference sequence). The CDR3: CASSFLAGGEQYF.

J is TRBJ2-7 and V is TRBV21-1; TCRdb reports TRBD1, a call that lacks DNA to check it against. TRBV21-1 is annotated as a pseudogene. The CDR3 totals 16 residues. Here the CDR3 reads CASSPPGDRATYEQYF.

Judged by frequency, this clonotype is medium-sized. Here the CDR3 reads CASSFWTGTQETQYF. The rearrangement links TRBV28 to TRBJ2-5; TCRdb's D gene call, TRBD1, goes unchecked for lack of DNA. The CDR3 totals 15 residues. The germline V gene encodes CDR1 MDHEN and CDR2 SYDVKM. Combining the CDR3 with reference TRBV28 and TRBJ2-5 gives the whole variable domain DVKVTQSSRYLVKRTGEKVFLECVQDMDHENMFWYRQDPGLGLRLIYFSYDVKMKEKGDIPEGYSVSREKKERFSLILESASTNQTSMYLCASSFWTGTQETQYFGPGTRLLVL.

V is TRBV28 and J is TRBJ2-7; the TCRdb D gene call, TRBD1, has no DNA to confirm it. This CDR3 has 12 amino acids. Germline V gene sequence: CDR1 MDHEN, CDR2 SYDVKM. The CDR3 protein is CATGTGGGEQYF.

The CDR3 sequence: CASSSGIDTQYF. The rearrangement joins TRBV6-5 to TRBJ2-3; TCRdb's assignment of TRBD1 cannot be checked, as there is no DNA. Looked up from germline, CDR1 is MNHEY and CDR2 is SVGAGI. The CDR3 consists of 12 residues.

CDR3 sequence: CAVNRVPSTDTQYF. The gene calls are TRBV7-2 and TRBJ2-3; the D gene TCRdb calls, TRBD1, cannot be checked with no DNA. From germline, CDR1 is SGHTA and CDR2 FQGNSA. This CDR3 is built from 14 residues.

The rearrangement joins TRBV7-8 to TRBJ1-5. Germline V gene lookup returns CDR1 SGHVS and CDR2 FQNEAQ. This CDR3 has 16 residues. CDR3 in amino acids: CASSLTAHTANQPQHF.

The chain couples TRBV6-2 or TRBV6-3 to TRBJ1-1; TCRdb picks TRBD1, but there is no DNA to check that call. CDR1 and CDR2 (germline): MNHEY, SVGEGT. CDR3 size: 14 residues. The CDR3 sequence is CASSIWTGGTEAFF.

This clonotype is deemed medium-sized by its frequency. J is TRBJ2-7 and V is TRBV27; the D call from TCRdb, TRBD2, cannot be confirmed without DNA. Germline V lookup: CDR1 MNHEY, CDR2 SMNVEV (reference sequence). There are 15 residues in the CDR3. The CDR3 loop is CASSSRAGVPYEQYF.

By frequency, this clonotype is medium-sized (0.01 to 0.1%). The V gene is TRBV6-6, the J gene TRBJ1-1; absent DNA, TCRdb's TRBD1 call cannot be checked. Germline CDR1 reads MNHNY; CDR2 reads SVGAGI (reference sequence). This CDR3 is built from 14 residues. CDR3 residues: CASSYGWGGTEAFF.

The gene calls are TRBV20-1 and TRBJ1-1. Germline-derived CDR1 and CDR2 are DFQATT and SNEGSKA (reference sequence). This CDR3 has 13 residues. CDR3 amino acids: CSARGVENTEAFF.

The CDR3 is CASSQRGGELFF. The chain is built from TRBV2 and TRBJ2-2. Germline lookup yields CDR1 SNHLY and CDR2 FYNNEI. This CDR3 is built from 12 residues.

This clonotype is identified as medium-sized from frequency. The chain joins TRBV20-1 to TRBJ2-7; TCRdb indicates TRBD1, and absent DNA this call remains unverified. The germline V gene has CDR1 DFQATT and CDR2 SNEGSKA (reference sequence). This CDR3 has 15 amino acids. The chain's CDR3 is CSADGQDRASYEQYF.

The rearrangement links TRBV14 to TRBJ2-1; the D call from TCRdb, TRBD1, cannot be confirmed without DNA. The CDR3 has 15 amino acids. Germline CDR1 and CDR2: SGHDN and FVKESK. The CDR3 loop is CASSQPGQGIREQFF.